These T cell receptor beta chains were read from a single sample in a study of T cell responses to AZD1222 COVID-19 vaccine. Repertoires were generated with immunoSEQ multiplex PCR, while TCRdb's copy carries only in-frame clones and drops some. The table shows 100,000 to 150,000 clones, with about nine tenths occurring only once. This sample comprised peripheral blood, obtained on day 0 of AZD1222 vaccination. Receptors originate from an adult in good health. Each CDR3 is given with its conserved first and last residue. The D gene is left open where the match is weak. Not all rows give a size; the values are once, few, many and, for expanded clones, a class.

v_gene: TRBV7-2
abundance: -
d_gene: TRBD2
j_gene: TRBJ2-1
CDR3nt: TGTGCCAGCAGGAGACTAGCGGGGGACCAGCAGTTCTTC
CDR3aa: CASRRLAGDQQFF

v_gene: TRBV6-1
abundance: -
d_gene: -
j_gene: TRBJ2-3
CDR3nt: TGTGCCAGCAGTGAATATAGGTACACAGATACGCAGTATTTT
CDR3aa: CASSEYRYTDTQYF

v_gene: TRBV5-1
abundance: few
d_gene: -
j_gene: TRBJ1-4
CDR3nt: TGCGCCAGCAGCCGAAGCAGGGGTGATGAAAAACTGTTTTTT
CDR3aa: CASSRSRGDEKLFF

v_gene: TRBV19
abundance: -
d_gene: TRBD2
j_gene: TRBJ2-5
CDR3nt: TGTGCCAGTACCGGTCTAGCGGGGGGAGAAGAGACCCAGTACTTC
CDR3aa: CASTGLAGGEETQYF

v_gene: TRBV7-9
abundance: -
d_gene: TRBD1
j_gene: TRBJ2-7
CDR3nt: TGTGCCAGCAGCCCTAGGGACAGGGAGTCCTACGAGCAGTACTTC
CDR3aa: CASSPRDRESYEQYF

v_gene: TRBV18
abundance: -
d_gene: -
j_gene: TRBJ2-1
CDR3nt: TGTGCCAGCTCACCACCGGGGGACCGGGGTGAGCAGTTCTTC
CDR3aa: CASSPPGDRGEQFF

v_gene: TRBV5-4
abundance: -
d_gene: TRBD1
j_gene: TRBJ1-5
CDR3nt: TGTGCCAGCAGCCGCCCGGGGACAGCAGATAGCAATCAGCCCCAGCATTTT
CDR3aa: CASSRPGTADSNQPQHF

v_gene: TRBV4-1
abundance: -
d_gene: -
j_gene: TRBJ2-3
CDR3nt: TGCGCCAGCAGCCAAGAGGGAGGGGGGAGTACCACAGATACGCAGTATTTT
CDR3aa: CASSQEGGGSTTDTQYF

v_gene: TRBV11-2
abundance: -
d_gene: TRBD1
j_gene: TRBJ1-1
CDR3nt: TGTGCCAGCAGCTTACGAGGGGGCTTGGACACTGAAGCTTTCTTT
CDR3aa: CASSLRGGLDTEAFF

v_gene: TRBV3-1/TRBV3-2
abundance: -
d_gene: -
j_gene: TRBJ2-1
CDR3nt: TGTGCCAGCAGCCAAGAGTCAGTCTTCGGGCAGGGCCCATACAATGAGCAGTTCTTC
CDR3aa: CASSQESVFGQGPYNEQFF

v_gene: TRBV5-1
abundance: few
d_gene: -
j_gene: TRBJ2-3
CDR3nt: TGCGCCAGCAGCTTGCGGCCAGGGGGGGAAGATACGCAGTATTTT
CDR3aa: CASSLRPGGEDTQYF

v_gene: TRBV5-1
abundance: -
d_gene: -
j_gene: TRBJ1-6
CDR3nt: TGCGCCAGCAGCTTGGCGGAGAATAATTCACCCCTCCACTTT
CDR3aa: CASSLAENNSPLHF

v_gene: TRBV18
abundance: -
d_gene: -
j_gene: TRBJ1-1
CDR3nt: TGTGCCAGCTCACCGGCTGGGCAGGGGATGAACACTGAAGCTTTCTTT
CDR3aa: CASSPAGQGMNTEAFF

v_gene: TRBV7-2
abundance: -
d_gene: -
j_gene: TRBJ2-5
CDR3nt: TGTGCCAGCAGCTTTCAGTCTGCACAAGAGACCCAGTACTTC
CDR3aa: CASSFQSAQETQYF

v_gene: TRBV2
abundance: once
d_gene: -
j_gene: TRBJ1-5
CDR3nt: TGTGCCAGCACGGATGGCGGTAGCAATCAGCCCCAGCATTTT
CDR3aa: CASTDGGSNQPQHF

v_gene: TRBV19
abundance: few
d_gene: TRBD2
j_gene: TRBJ2-1
CDR3nt: TGTGCCAGTACGAGGCGGGGGGGCCCCAACAATGAGCAGTTCTTC
CDR3aa: CASTRRGGPNNEQFF

v_gene: TRBV7-2
abundance: -
d_gene: TRBD1
j_gene: TRBJ2-5
CDR3nt: TGTGCCAGCAGCCAAAACAGGGGCCAAGAGACCCAGTACTTC
CDR3aa: CASSQNRGQETQYF

v_gene: TRBV4-2
abundance: -
d_gene: -
j_gene: TRBJ2-7
CDR3nt: TGTGCCAGCAGCCAAGATCGGGCTGGACCCTACGAGCAGTACTTC
CDR3aa: CASSQDRAGPYEQYF

v_gene: TRBV5-8
abundance: -
d_gene: -
j_gene: TRBJ1-6
CDR3nt: TGTGCCAGCGGAAAGGGGGGGAATTCACCCCTCCACTTT
CDR3aa: CASGKGGNSPLHF

v_gene: TRBV6-1
abundance: -
d_gene: TRBD1
j_gene: TRBJ1-5
CDR3nt: TGTGCCAGCAATGAAGTCGGGACAGGGGGTCCTACCAATCAGCCCCAGCATTTT
CDR3aa: CASNEVGTGGPTNQPQHF

v_gene: TRBV7-2
abundance: once
d_gene: -
j_gene: TRBJ2-2
CDR3nt: TGTGCCAGCAGCTTCTACAAGAACACCGGGGAGCTGTTTTTT
CDR3aa: CASSFYKNTGELFF

v_gene: TRBV29-1
abundance: few
d_gene: -
j_gene: TRBJ1-4
CDR3nt: TGCAGCGTTGAAGTTCCCCCTATGTTTTTT
CDR3aa: CSVEVPPMFF

v_gene: TRBV24-1
abundance: -
d_gene: -
j_gene: TRBJ1-2
CDR3nt: TGTGCCACCAGTGATTTTCCCAACTATGGCTACACCTTC
CDR3aa: CATSDFPNYGYTF

v_gene: TRBV5-6
abundance: once
d_gene: TRBD2
j_gene: TRBJ2-7
CDR3nt: TGTGCCAGCAGCTTGGCCGGGACTAGCACCTACGAGCAGTACTTC
CDR3aa: CASSLAGTSTYEQYF

v_gene: TRBV7-2
abundance: -
d_gene: TRBD1
j_gene: TRBJ1-2
CDR3nt: TGTGCCAGCAGCCAGACAGGGACTAACTATGGCTACACCTTC
CDR3aa: CASSQTGTNYGYTF

v_gene: TRBV7-2
abundance: -
d_gene: -
j_gene: TRBJ1-3
CDR3nt: TGTGCCAGCAGCTCCCGAATGGGCGGCTCTGGAAACACCATATATTTT
CDR3aa: CASSSRMGGSGNTIYF

v_gene: TRBV5-5
abundance: -
d_gene: TRBD2
j_gene: TRBJ2-5
CDR3nt: TGTGCCAGCAGCTTTTCCCCTCGGGGGGGCCAAGAGACCCAGTACTTC
CDR3aa: CASSFSPRGGQETQYF

v_gene: TRBV10-3
abundance: -
d_gene: -
j_gene: TRBJ1-6
CDR3nt: TGTGCCATCAGTGACCAAAATCGGGACGCAGGTACACCCCTCCACTTT
CDR3aa: CAISDQNRDAGTPLHF

v_gene: TRBV6-5
abundance: -
d_gene: TRBD1
j_gene: TRBJ1-4
CDR3nt: TGTGCCAGCAGTAAAAGACAGGGGAGGGATGAAAAACTGTTTTTT
CDR3aa: CASSKRQGRDEKLFF

v_gene: TRBV6-6
abundance: -
d_gene: TRBD1
j_gene: TRBJ2-1
CDR3nt: TGTGCCAGCAGTTACGTGGACAGGCCTGGGCATGAGCAGTTCTTC
CDR3aa: CASSYVDRPGHEQFF

v_gene: TRBV12-3/TRBV12-4
abundance: -
d_gene: -
j_gene: TRBJ1-6
CDR3nt: TGTGCCAGCAGTTCGGGCGAGGGTTCACCCCTCCACTTT
CDR3aa: CASSSGEGSPLHF

v_gene: TRBV7-9
abundance: -
d_gene: -
j_gene: TRBJ2-7
CDR3nt: TGTGCCAGCAGCTTTAGCCAGACCCCCTACGAGCAGTACTTC
CDR3aa: CASSFSQTPYEQYF

v_gene: TRBV12-5
abundance: -
d_gene: TRBD1
j_gene: TRBJ2-4
CDR3nt: TGTGCTAGTGGTCCGGGACAGGGGCCCTTTAACGCCAAAAACATTCAGTACTTC
CDR3aa: CASGPGQGPFNAKNIQYF

v_gene: TRBV9
abundance: -
d_gene: -
j_gene: TRBJ2-3
CDR3nt: TGTGCCAGCAGCGCAGGTGATACGCAGTATTTT
CDR3aa: CASSAGDTQYF

v_gene: TRBV7-2
abundance: -
d_gene: -
j_gene: TRBJ1-4
CDR3nt: TGTGCCAGCAGCGCACAGGGAGGTAATGAAAAACTGTTTTTT
CDR3aa: CASSAQGGNEKLFF

v_gene: TRBV6-1
abundance: -
d_gene: -
j_gene: TRBJ2-7
CDR3nt: TGTGCCAGCAGTGAAGCCGCCTACGAGCAGTACTTC
CDR3aa: CASSEAAYEQYF

v_gene: TRBV6-2/TRBV6-3
abundance: few
d_gene: TRBD2
j_gene: TRBJ2-1
CDR3nt: TGTGCCAGCAGTTACTCCCCCGCGGGGGGACTATACAATGAGCAGTTCTTC
CDR3aa: CASSYSPAGGLYNEQFF

v_gene: TRBV7-8
abundance: once
d_gene: TRBD2
j_gene: TRBJ2-3
CDR3nt: TGTGCCAGCAGCCTACACCCGGGGCTAGCGGAGGCAGATACGCAGTATTTT
CDR3aa: CASSLHPGLAEADTQYF

v_gene: TRBV2
abundance: -
d_gene: -
j_gene: TRBJ2-7
CDR3nt: TGTGCCAGCAGTGTCGGGGTCCAGTCTGGAGAGCAGTACTTC
CDR3aa: CASSVGVQSGEQYF

v_gene: TRBV6-6
abundance: once
d_gene: -
j_gene: TRBJ1-4
CDR3nt: TGTGCCAGCAGTCCGAGGGTGACTAATGAAAAACTGTTTTTT
CDR3aa: CASSPRVTNEKLFF

v_gene: TRBV11-2
abundance: once
d_gene: TRBD1
j_gene: TRBJ2-5
CDR3nt: TGTGCCAGCAGCCAAGACAGGGGGCGGGAGACCCAGTACTTC
CDR3aa: CASSQDRGRETQYF

v_gene: TRBV6-5
abundance: -
d_gene: -
j_gene: TRBJ1-6
CDR3nt: TGTGCCAGCAGACAGCTTCATAATTCACCCCTCCACTTT
CDR3aa: CASRQLHNSPLHF

v_gene: TRBV4-1
abundance: -
d_gene: -
j_gene: TRBJ1-4
CDR3nt: TGCGCCAGCAGCCAAGATAGTTACAGGGCTAATGAAAAACTGTTTTTT
CDR3aa: CASSQDSYRANEKLFF

v_gene: TRBV19
abundance: -
d_gene: -
j_gene: TRBJ1-3
CDR3nt: TGTGCCAGTAGTATTGTTGTCCCCGGAAACACCATATATTTT
CDR3aa: CASSIVVPGNTIYF

v_gene: TRBV10-3
abundance: -
d_gene: -
j_gene: TRBJ2-6
CDR3nt: TGTGCCATCAGTGACGGCAGGGGCTCTGGGGCCAACGTCCTGACTTTC
CDR3aa: CAISDGRGSGANVLTF

v_gene: TRBV7-8
abundance: -
d_gene: -
j_gene: TRBJ2-7
CDR3nt: TGTGCCAGCAGCTTATTAGGGGGCTACGAGCAGTACTTC
CDR3aa: CASSLLGGYEQYF

v_gene: TRBV2
abundance: once
d_gene: -
j_gene: TRBJ1-2
CDR3nt: TGTGCCAGCAGTCCACTTACAAGTGACTATGGCTACACCTTC
CDR3aa: CASSPLTSDYGYTF

v_gene: TRBV5-1
abundance: -
d_gene: -
j_gene: TRBJ2-6
CDR3nt: TGCGCCAGCACCCCGAGTGTAGCTGGGGCCAACGTCCTGACTTTC
CDR3aa: CASTPSVAGANVLTF

v_gene: TRBV2
abundance: -
d_gene: TRBD1
j_gene: TRBJ1-6
CDR3nt: TGTGCCAGCAGGATATTACAGGGGGCCTATTCACCCCTCCACTTT
CDR3aa: CASRILQGAYSPLHF

v_gene: TRBV19
abundance: -
d_gene: TRBD1
j_gene: TRBJ2-5
CDR3nt: TGTGCCAGTAGTACCGATTTCCCCTCCGGGACAGCTAAAGAGACCCAGTACTTC
CDR3aa: CASSTDFPSGTAKETQYF

v_gene: TRBV6-1
abundance: -
d_gene: -
j_gene: TRBJ1-5
CDR3nt: TGTGCCAGCAGTGGGAACCCGGGGGCTAGCAATCAGCCCCAGCATTTT
CDR3aa: CASSGNPGASNQPQHF

v_gene: TRBV5-6
abundance: -
d_gene: -
j_gene: TRBJ1-1
CDR3nt: TGTGCCAGCAGCAAAGAATGGGGAGGTGGATTGGGGACTGAAGCTTTCTTT
CDR3aa: CASSKEWGGGLGTEAFF

v_gene: TRBV4-1
abundance: -
d_gene: -
j_gene: TRBJ2-5
CDR3nt: TGCGCCAGCAGCCACCCGGATCGTGGAGAGACCCAGTACTTC
CDR3aa: CASSHPDRGETQYF